This T cell receptor (beta chain) appears in the sequencing data of a study of cytomegalovirus exposure and HLA in healthy donors. Whole-study context: Earlier results showed approximately 110 million unique TCR beta sequences derived from about 179 million T cells.

PCR primers comprised 60 Vbeta and 13 Jbeta primers. Libraries were prepared by immunoSEQ multiplex PCR; TCRdb keeps only in-frame clonotypes and omits some of them. The sample has about 200,000 clones, roughly 80% seen once. CDR1 MNHNS and CDR2 SASEGT come from the germline V gene. V dropped 5 bases and J dropped 2; count of bases not matched to a gene: 6. This CDR3 is built from 14 residues. This chain joins TRBV6-1 and TRBJ2-7, with 7 bases aligning to TRBD1. The clonotype comes from a man aged 25 to 45 in good health and CMV-seronegative. Sequences were obtained from PBMCs. CDR3 coding DNA: TGTGCCAGCAGTCCCACACAGGGGCCCTACGAGCAGTACTTC. Its translation is CASSPTQGPYEQYF.